This section outlines one T cell receptor (beta chain) sequence together with its context. This entry comes from a study of blood T cell repertoires in COVID-19. Study-wide background: PBMCs, B-cell-depleted T cells, or T cells were the source of the cDNA or gDNA that made up the material.

Libraries were prepared by immunoSEQ multiplex PCR; TCRdb keeps only in-frame clonotypes and omits some of them. Of about 45,000 clones in the sample, just over 90% were seen once. Seattle-derived patients entered the study during active infection and were followed longitudinally. In germline, CDR1 is LGHDT, CDR2 YNNKEL (reference sequence). CDR3 length: 13 amino acids. Unmatched junction bases numbered 5, after V lost 1 base and J lost 11 bases. The source of this sequence is a man aged 45-65 years with COVID-19, enrolled during active disease. This chain connects TRBV3-1 (or the pseudogene TRBV3-2) to TRBJ2-7; 10 bases fit TRBD2. Sequences were obtained from peripheral blood. CDR3 in amino acids: CASSQALAGRKYF. Written as DNA, the CDR3 is TGTGCCAGCAGCCAAGCACTAGCGGGGAGGAAGTACTTC.